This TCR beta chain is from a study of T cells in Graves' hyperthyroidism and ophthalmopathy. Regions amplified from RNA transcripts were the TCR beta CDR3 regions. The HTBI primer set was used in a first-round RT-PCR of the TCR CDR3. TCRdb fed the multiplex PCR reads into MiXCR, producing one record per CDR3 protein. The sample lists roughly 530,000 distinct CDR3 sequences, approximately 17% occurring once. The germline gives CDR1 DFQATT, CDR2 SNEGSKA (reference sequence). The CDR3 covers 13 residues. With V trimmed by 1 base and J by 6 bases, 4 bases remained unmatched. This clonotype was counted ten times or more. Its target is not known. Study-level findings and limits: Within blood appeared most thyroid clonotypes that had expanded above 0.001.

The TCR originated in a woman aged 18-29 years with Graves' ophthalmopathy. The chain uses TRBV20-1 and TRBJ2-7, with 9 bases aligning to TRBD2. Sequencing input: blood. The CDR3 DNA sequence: TGCAGTGCTAGAGGGGGTAGCGGGAGCGAGCAGTACTTC. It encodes CSARGGSGSEQYF.